This TCR beta chain was documented in a study of shared clonotypes between healthy human individuals. Whole-study findings and limits: Naive subsets generally had larger estimated richness than memory subsets. It was observed that 5% to 6% of naive CD4 clonotypes were shared across several donors.

The CDR3 runs to 15 residues. Looked up from germline, CDR1 is MDHEN and CDR2 is SYDVKM. The ends were cut back, 5 bases at V and 2 bases at J, with 14 bases in the middle. Details on this clone: What it recognizes is unknown.

Clones were sequenced by immunoSEQ multiplex PCR, and TCRdb holds only the in-frame ones, with some missing. The sample contains about 2.1 million clones, roughly 95% of which appear only once. Cells designated naive CD8 were CD45RO-negative and were positively selected for CCR7, with terminally differentiated effector memory CD45RA+ cells excluded. The sample comprised naive CD8+ T cells from PBMCs. The origin of this receptor is a man between 18 and 29 years old in good health. Some clones in this sample may be carry-over from other donors' samples. The V and J genes are TRBV28 and TRBJ2-3; D is uncertain. CDR3 sequence reads: CASSPPSIITDTQYF. CDR3 coding DNA: TGTGCCAGCAGTCCCCCCTCGATAATCACAGATACGCAGTATTTT.